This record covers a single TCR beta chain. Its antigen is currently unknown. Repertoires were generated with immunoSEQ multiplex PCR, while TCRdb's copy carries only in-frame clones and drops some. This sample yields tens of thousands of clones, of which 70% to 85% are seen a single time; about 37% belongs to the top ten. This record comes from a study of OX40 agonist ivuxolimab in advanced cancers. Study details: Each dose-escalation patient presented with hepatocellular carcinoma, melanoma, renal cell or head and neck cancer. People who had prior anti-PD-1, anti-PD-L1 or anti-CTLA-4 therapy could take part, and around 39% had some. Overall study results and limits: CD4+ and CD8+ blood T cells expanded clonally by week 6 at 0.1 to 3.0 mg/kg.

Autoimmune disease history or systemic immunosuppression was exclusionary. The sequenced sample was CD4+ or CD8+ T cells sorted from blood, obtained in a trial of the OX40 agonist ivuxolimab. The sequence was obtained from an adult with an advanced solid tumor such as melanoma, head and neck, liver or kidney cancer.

The CDR3 protein is CASSLHTNTEAFF. The CDR3 DNA follows: TGTGCCAGCAGCCTTCACACGAACACTGAAGCTTTCTTT. The chain recombines TRBV7-7 with TRBJ1-1; D remains ambiguous. Germline values: CDR1 SSHAT, CDR2 FNYEAQ (reference sequence). Trimming removed 5 bases from V and 1 base from J, with 8 bases in between. The CDR3 is made up of 13 amino acids.